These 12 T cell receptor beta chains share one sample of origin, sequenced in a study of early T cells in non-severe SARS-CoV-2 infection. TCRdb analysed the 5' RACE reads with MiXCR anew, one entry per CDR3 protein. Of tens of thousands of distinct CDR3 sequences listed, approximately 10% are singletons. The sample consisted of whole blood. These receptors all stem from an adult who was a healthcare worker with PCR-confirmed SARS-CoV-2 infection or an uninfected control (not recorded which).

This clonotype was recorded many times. The CDR3 spells CASSSGQGAGTGELFF. CDR3 nucleotide sequence: TGTGCCAGTAGTTCGGGACAGGGGGCGGGCACCGGGGAGCTGTTTTTT. The chain is built from TRBV19 and TRBJ2-2; 12 bases agree with TRBD1. V trimming: 5 bases; J trimming: 4 bases; junction bases outside the gene matches: 5. In germline, CDR1 is LNHDA, CDR2 SQIVND (reference sequence). This CDR3 contains 16 residues.

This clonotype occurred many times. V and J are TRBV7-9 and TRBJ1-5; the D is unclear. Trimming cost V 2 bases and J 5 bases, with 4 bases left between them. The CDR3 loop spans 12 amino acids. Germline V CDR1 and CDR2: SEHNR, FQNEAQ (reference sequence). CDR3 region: CASSLTDQPQHF. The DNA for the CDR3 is TGTGCCAGCAGCTTAACGGATCAGCCCCAGCATTTT.

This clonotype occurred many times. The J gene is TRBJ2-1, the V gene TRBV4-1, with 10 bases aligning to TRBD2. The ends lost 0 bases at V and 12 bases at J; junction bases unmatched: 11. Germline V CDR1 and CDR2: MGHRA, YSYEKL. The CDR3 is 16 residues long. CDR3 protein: CASSQDLASGRGRQFF. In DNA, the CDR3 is TGCGCCAGCAGCCAAGATTTGGCTAGCGGGAGAGGCAGGCAGTTCTTC.

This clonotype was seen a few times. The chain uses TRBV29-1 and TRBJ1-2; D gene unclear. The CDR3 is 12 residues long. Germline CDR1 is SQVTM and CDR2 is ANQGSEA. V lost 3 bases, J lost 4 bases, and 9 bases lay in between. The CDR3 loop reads CSVEVFTYGYTF. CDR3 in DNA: TGCAGCGTTGAGGTCTTCACCTATGGCTACACCTTC.

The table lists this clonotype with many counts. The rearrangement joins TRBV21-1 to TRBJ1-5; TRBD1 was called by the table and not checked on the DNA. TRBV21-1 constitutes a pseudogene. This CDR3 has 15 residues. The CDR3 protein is CASSVYRDLNQPQHF. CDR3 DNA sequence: TGTGCCAGCAGCGTCTACAGGGATCTCAATCAGCCCCAGCATTTT.

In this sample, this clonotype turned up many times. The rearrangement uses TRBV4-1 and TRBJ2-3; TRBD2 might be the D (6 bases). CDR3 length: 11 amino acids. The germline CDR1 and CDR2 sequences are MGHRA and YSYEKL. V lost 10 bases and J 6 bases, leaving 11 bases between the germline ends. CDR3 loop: CATSAGDTQYF. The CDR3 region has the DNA TGCGCCACCTCGGCGGGGGATACGCAGTATTTT.

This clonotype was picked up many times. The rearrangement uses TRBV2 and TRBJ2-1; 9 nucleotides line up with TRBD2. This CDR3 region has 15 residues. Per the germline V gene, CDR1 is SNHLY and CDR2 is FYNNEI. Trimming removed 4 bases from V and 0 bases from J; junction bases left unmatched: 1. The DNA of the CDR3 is TGTGCCAGCAGTGGGACTAGCGTCTCCTACAATGAGCAGTTCTTC. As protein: CASSGTSVSYNEQFF. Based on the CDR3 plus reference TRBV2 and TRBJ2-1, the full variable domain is EPEVTQTPSHQVTQMGQEVILRCVPISNHLYFYWYRQILGQKVEFLVSFYNNEISEKSEIFDDQFSVERPDGSNFTLKIRSTKLEDSAMYFCASSGTSVSYNEQFFGPGTRLTVL.

DNA for the CDR3: TGTGCCAGCAGTTCGTCCCCCCTTGGAAACACCATATATTTT. Amino acid sequence: CASSSSPLGNTIYF. The rearrangement joins TRBV27 to TRBJ1-3; D is unresolved. The V end was cut by 4 bases, the J end by 3 bases, with 10 bases between. The CDR3 contains 14 residues. Per germline, CDR1 MNHEY and CDR2 SMNVEV (reference sequence).

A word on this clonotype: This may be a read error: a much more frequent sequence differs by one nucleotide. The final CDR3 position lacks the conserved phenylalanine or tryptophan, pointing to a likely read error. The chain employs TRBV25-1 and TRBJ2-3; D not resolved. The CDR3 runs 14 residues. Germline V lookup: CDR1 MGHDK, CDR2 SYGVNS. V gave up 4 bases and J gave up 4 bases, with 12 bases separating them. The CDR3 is CASSASWLADTQYS. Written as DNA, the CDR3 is TGTGCCAGCAGTGCCTCGTGGTTGGCAGATACGCAGTATTCT.

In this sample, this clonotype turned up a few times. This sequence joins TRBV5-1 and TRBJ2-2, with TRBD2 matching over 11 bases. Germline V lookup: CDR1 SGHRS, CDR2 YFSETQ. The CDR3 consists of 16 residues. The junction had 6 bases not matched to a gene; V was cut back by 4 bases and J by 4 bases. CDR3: CASSILAGGRTGELFF. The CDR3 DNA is TGCGCCAGCAGCATTCTAGCGGGGGGACGCACCGGGGAGCTGTTTTTT. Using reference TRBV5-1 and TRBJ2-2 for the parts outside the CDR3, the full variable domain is KAGVTQTPRYLIKTRGQQVTLSCSPISGHRSVSWYQQTPGQGLQFLFEYFSETQRNKGNFPGRFSGRQFSNSRSEMNVSTLELGDSALYLCASSILAGGRTGELFFGEGSRLTVL.

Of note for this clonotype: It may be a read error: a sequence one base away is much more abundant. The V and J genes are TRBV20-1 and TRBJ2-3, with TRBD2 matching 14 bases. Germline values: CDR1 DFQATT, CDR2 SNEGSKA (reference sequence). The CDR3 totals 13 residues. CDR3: CSAPLGLAGEVGF. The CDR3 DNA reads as TGCAGTGCCCCATTGGGACTAGCGGGGGAAGTGGGGTTT.

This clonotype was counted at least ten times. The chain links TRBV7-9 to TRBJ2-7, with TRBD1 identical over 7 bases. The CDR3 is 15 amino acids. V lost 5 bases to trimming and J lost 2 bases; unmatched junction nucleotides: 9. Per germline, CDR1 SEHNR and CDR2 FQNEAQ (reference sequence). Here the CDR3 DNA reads TGTGCCAGCAGCATTGGGACAGCTCTGACCTACGAGCAGTACTTC. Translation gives CASSIGTALTYEQYF. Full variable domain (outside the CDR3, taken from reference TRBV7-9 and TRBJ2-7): DTGVSQNPRHKITKRGQNVTFRCDPISEHNRLYWYRQTLGQGPEFLTYFQNEAQLEKSRLLSDRFSAERPKGSFSTLEIQRTEQGDSAMYLCASSIGTALTYEQYFGPGTRLTVT.